Listed here are 4 T cell receptor beta chains from one sample, sequenced in a study of hypomethylating agent response in myelodysplastic syndrome. Sequencing used immunoSEQ multiplex PCR; TCRdb keeps in-frame clones, though not all of them. This sample has some 4,500 clones, with roughly 80% found just once. Sequences were derived from bone marrow, sampled before or after starting hypomethylating agent treatment for myelodysplastic syndrome (not recorded which). Receptors originate from a human donor with myelodysplastic syndrome.

The gene calls are TRBV5-1 and TRBJ1-1; unclear D gene. This CDR3 comprises 12 residues. V lost 6 bases and J 4 bases, leaving 10 bases between the germline ends. Germline V CDR1 and CDR2: SGHRS, YFSETQ. This CDR3 reads CASTWEGTEAFF. The CDR3 DNA reads TGCGCCAGCACCTGGGAGGGCACTGAAGCTTTCTTT. Based on the CDR3 plus reference TRBV5-1 and TRBJ1-1, the full variable domain is KAGVTQTPRYLIKTRGQQVTLSCSPISGHRSVSWYQQTPGQGLQFLFEYFSETQRNKGNFPGRFSGRQFSNSRSEMNVSTLELGDSALYLCASTWEGTEAFFGQGTRLTVV.

The table lists this clone with a count of one. The chain is built from TRBV10-3 and TRBJ1-3; D might be TRBD1 (5 bases). The CDR3 extends over 17 amino acids. Germline-derived CDR1 and CDR2 are ENHRY and SYGVKD. V lost 0 bases to trimming and J lost 1 base, with 13 bases between them. DNA of the CDR3: TGTGCCATCAGTGAGTCGGGGCTTAGGGTATCTGGAAACACCATATATTTT. It codes for CAISESGLRVSGNTIYF.

The chain combines TRBV5-1 with TRBJ1-6; D possibly corresponds to TRBD1 (6 bases). CDR3 length: 15 amino acids. Germline V CDR1 and CDR2: SGHRS, YFSETQ. The V gene lost 4 bases and the J gene lost 9 bases, with 17 bases spanning the gap. In DNA form, the CDR3 reads TGCGCCAGCAGCCCCCGGGACACTAGGAGTTCACCCCTCCACTTT. Its translation is CASSPRDTRSSPLHF.

The chain employs TRBV7-9 and TRBJ2-5; 11 bases align to TRBD2. This CDR3 is built from 14 residues. Per the germline V gene, CDR1 is SEHNR and CDR2 is FQNEAQ (reference sequence). V shed 3 bases, J shed 6 bases, and the junction held 3 bases outside the gene matches. CDR3 bases: TGTGCCAGCAGCTTTCTAGCGGGAGGACAGACCCAGTACTTC. Encoded protein: CASSFLAGGQTQYF.